The 5 T cell receptor beta chains below all came from one sample that was sequenced in a study of T cell clonotyping in hematopoietic cell transplantation. TCRdb keeps only in-frame clones here, not all; method: immunoSEQ multiplex PCR. The repertoire includes 10,000 to 11,000 clones, approximately 51% of them detected once, and roughly 13% sits in the top ten. The material sequenced was peripheral blood mononuclear cells, taken 100 days after allogeneic stem cell transplant. Receptors were obtained from a female patient in her fifties who had an allogeneic stem cell transplant from an unrelated donor, so the T cells may come from the graft donor. Some clones in this sample may be carry-over from other donors' samples.

V and J are TRBV4-2 and TRBJ1-3; D unresolved. This CDR3 contains 18 residues. V was trimmed by 0 bases and J by 0 bases, leaving 15 bases between them. The germline CDR1 and CDR2 sequences are LGHNA and YNFKEQ. In nucleotides, the CDR3 is TGTGCCAGCAGCCAAGACGGAGGTGGGCCGGGCTCTGGAAACACCATATATTTT. Protein: CASSQDGGGPGSGNTIYF.

The chain recombines TRBV30 with TRBJ2-5; 7 nucleotides agree with TRBD2. This CDR3 comprises 15 residues. With 0 bases clipped from V and 4 bases from J, the junction kept 8 bases outside the gene matches. Germline V gene sequence: CDR1 GTSNPN, CDR2 SVGIG (reference sequence). CDR3 residues: CAWSVQMGGRETQYF. CDR3 coding DNA: TGTGCCTGGAGTGTACAAATGGGAGGGAGAGAGACCCAGTACTTC. The full variable domain, its missing parts supplied by reference TRBV30 and TRBJ2-5, is SQTIHQWPATLVQPVGSPLSLECTVEGTSNPNLYWYRQAAGRGLQLLFYSVGIGQISSEVPQNLSASRPQDRQFILSSKKLLLSDSGFYLCAWSVQMGGRETQYFGPGTRLLVL.

The chain joins TRBV27 to TRBJ1-5; D unresolved. Trimming cost V 5 bases and J 9 bases, with 14 bases left between them. CDR3 size: 13 residues. Germline V gives CDR1 MNHEY, CDR2 SMNVEV (reference sequence). CDR3 in amino acids: CASSPLVERPQHF. The DNA of the CDR3 is TGTGCCAGCAGTCCCTTAGTTGAGAGGCCCCAGCATTTT.

The chain is built from TRBV6-1 and TRBJ1-1, with a weak D call TRBD1 (6 bases). Trimming removed 6 bases from V and 1 base from J, with 12 bases in between. The CDR3 covers 14 residues. The germline gives CDR1 MNHNS, CDR2 SASEGT. The CDR3 DNA reads as TGTGCCAGCAGGGTTGGGGGCAGGAACACTGAAGCTTTCTTT. As protein: CASRVGGRNTEAFF.

V and J are TRBV28 and TRBJ1-5, with D hard to call. The germline CDR1 and CDR2 sequences are MDHEN and SYDVKM. This CDR3 region has 14 residues. Deletions cut 7 bases from V and 6 bases from J, with 16 bases between. CDR3 protein: CASNDPPGVQPQHF. In DNA, the CDR3 is TGTGCCAGCAATGACCCCCCGGGAGTTCAGCCCCAGCATTTT.